This TCR beta chain emerged from a study of T-cell memory formation after mild COVID-19. A remark on this clonotype: Its matching antigen is unknown.

After 5'RACE with constant-segment primers, TCR alpha and TCR beta cDNA libraries carrying sample barcodes and UMIs were obtained. MiXCR was run by TCRdb on the 5' RACE reads, yielding one entry per CDR3 protein. The sample consists of about 350,000 distinct CDR3 sequences, about an eighth of them appearing once. Looked up from germline, CDR1 is SGHTA and CDR2 is FQGNSA. The length of the CDR3 is 14 residues. V was trimmed by 5 bases and J by 4 bases, leaving 11 bases between them. Study outcomes and limitations: Later expanders leaned CD4+, whereas day 15 to 85 contracting clones were balanced CD4/CD8. Some responding clones appeared in pre-infection memory, suggesting cross-reactive memory joined. CD4+ contracting clones were found mainly in CM and EM, and CD8+ ones in EMRA.

The sequence was collected from a man younger than 30 who had mild COVID-19 (a few samples of this study predate the infection). Cell type and time point are not known. This rearrangement joins TRBV7-2 to TRBJ1-4; D gene uncertain. The source material was PBMCs or a T cell subset sorted from them (not recorded which). CDR3 in amino acids: CASSRQRLNEKLFF. The CDR3 DNA reads as TGTGCCAGCAGCCGGCAGAGACTTAATGAAAAACTGTTTTTT.